Below, one TCR beta chain is given with its context. Germline lookup yields CDR1 KGHSH and CDR2 LQKENI. This CDR3 comprises 17 residues. The ends lost 4 bases at V and 5 bases at J; junction bases unmatched: 9. Only in-frame clones appear in the TCRdb table, and some are missing; sequencing was by immunoSEQ multiplex PCR. The data contain 150,000 to 200,000 clones, more than 75% of them singletons. These data originate in a study of blood T cell repertoires in COVID-19. Across the whole study: Acute and convalescent COVID-19 specimens originated in the United States, Italy and Spain.

The source material was peripheral blood. The receptor's source is a man aged 18 to 29 with active or convalescent COVID-19. The chain links TRBV18 to TRBJ2-5, with 14 bases matching TRBD2. This CDR3 reads CASSRTPTSGGAETQYF. In nucleotides, the CDR3 is TGTGCCAGCTCACGGACCCCGACTAGCGGGGGGGCTGAGACCCAGTACTTC.